Listed below are T cell receptor beta chains from one sample, sequenced in a study of T cells in Graves' hyperthyroidism and ophthalmopathy. TCRdb called the multiplex PCR reads again in MiXCR, with one record for every CDR3 protein. The sample includes about 360,000 distinct CDR3 sequences, roughly an eighth of them seen just once. Input material: blood. These receptors all stem from a woman aged 18 to 35 with Graves' hyperthyroidism. Each CDR3 is given with its conserved first and last residue. The D gene is left open where the match is weak. Clone size is shown for a subset of rows, as once, few, many or a class of expanded clone.

V gene,D gene,J gene,clone size,CDR3 protein,CDR3 DNA
TRBV15,NA,TRBJ2-1,NA,CATSREQGLLGVYNEQFF,TGTGCCACCAGCAGAGAACAGGGACTACTGGGGGTATACAATGAGCAGTTCTTC
TRBV18,NA,TRBJ1-1,many,CASSTGTGNTEAFF,TGTGCCAGCTCTACCGGGACGGGGAACACTGAAGCTTTCTTT
TRBV6-2/TRBV6-3,TRBD2,TRBJ2-5,many,CASRGLAGKETQYF,TGTGCCAGCAGGGGACTAGCGGGGAAAGAGACCCAGTACTTC
TRBV19,NA,TRBJ2-5,many,CASSIGPGQQETQYF,TGTGCCAGTAGTATAGGTCCCGGGCAGCAAGAGACCCAGTACTTC
TRBV3-1,TRBD1,TRBJ1-2,many,CASSQTWTGGAGYTF,TGTGCCAGCAGCCAAACCTGGACAGGGGGCGCGGGCTACACCTTC
TRBV28,NA,TRBJ2-7,many,CASSFAGTDDEQYF,TGTGCCAGCAGTTTCGCCGGGACCGACGACGAGCAGTACTTC
TRBV12-3/TRBV12-4,NA,TRBJ1-2,many,CASRAGGLYGYTF,TGTGCCAGCAGAGCCGGGGGACTCTATGGCTACACCTTC
TRBV28,TRBD2,TRBJ2-3,few,CATAGDGTDTQYF,TGTGCTACAGCGGGGGACGGGACAGATACGCAGTATTTT
TRBV6-1,TRBD2,TRBJ2-3,many,CASTLAGDRLDTQYF,TGTGCCAGCACACTAGCGGGAGACAGACTAGATACGCAGTATTTT
TRBV30,NA,TRBJ2-1,NA,CAWAEDRVERFF,TGTGCCTGGGCGGAGGATCGCGTAGAGCGGTTCTTC
TRBV28,NA,TRBJ2-7,many,CASSSATGIGGSPPNEQYF,TGTGCCAGCAGTTCAGCGACAGGGATCGGCGGGAGCCCCCCTAACGAGCAGTACTTC
TRBV4-1,TRBD1,TRBJ2-3,few,CASSPWTGNRTDTQYF,TGCGCCAGCAGCCCGTGGACAGGGAACCGCACAGATACGCAGTATTTT
TRBV19,NA,TRBJ1-1,many,CASSMGVGSGKKNTEAFF,TGTGCCAGTAGTATGGGGGTGGGGTCTGGGAAGAAGAACACTGAAGCTTTCTTT
TRBV2,NA,TRBJ2-6,many,CASPPRAGPSGVLTF,TGTGCCAGCCCCCCGAGGGCAGGTCCCTCCGGCGTCCTGACTTTC